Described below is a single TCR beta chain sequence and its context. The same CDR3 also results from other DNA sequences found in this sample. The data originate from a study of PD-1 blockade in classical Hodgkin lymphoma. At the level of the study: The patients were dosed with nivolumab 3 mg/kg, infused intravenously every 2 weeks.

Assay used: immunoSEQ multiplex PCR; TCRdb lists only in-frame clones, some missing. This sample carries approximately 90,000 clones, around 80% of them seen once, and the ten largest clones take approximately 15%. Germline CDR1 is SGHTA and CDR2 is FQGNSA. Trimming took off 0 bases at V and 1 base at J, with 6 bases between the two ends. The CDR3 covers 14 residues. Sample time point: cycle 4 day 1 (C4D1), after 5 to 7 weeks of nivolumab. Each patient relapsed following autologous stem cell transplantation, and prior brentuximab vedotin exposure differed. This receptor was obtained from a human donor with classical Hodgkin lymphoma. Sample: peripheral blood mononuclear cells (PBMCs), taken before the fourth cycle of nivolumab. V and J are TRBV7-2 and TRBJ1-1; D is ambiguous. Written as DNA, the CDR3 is TGTGCCAGCAGCTTAGCTGGGCGGAACACTGAAGCTTTCTTT. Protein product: CASSLAGRNTEAFF.